The 19 T cell receptor beta chains given below trace back to one sample, sequenced in a study of blood T cell repertoires in COVID-19. Here immunoSEQ multiplex PCR was the method, and the copy in TCRdb shows in-frame clones only, minus some. The data hold a few hundred thousand clones, with approximately 90% observed a single time. Sequencing was carried out using PBMCs or T cells enriched from blood (not recorded which). These TCRs come from a woman between 25 and 40 years old who had recovered from COVID-19.

V usage is TRBV6-2 or TRBV6-3 and J usage is TRBJ2-7; possibly TRBD1 for D (6 bases). V lost 4 bases, J lost 6 bases, and 16 bases lay in between. The length of the CDR3 is 14 residues. Germline CDR1 and CDR2: MNHEY and SVGEGT. Here the CDR3 reads CASSSSHTGREQYF. The CDR3 DNA follows: TGTGCCAGCAGTTCATCACACACAGGGCGCGAGCAGTACTTC.

The gene calls are TRBV9 and TRBJ2-2; 9 bases line up with TRBD2. Germline lookup yields CDR1 SGDLS and CDR2 YYNGEE. The CDR3 runs to 16 residues. The V and J ends lost 2 bases and 5 bases, in that order; junction bases with no gene match: 7. Here the CDR3 DNA reads TGTGCCAGCAGCGTGGGACTAGCCTTCGGAACCGGGGAGCTGTTTTTT. Translated, it gives CASSVGLAFGTGELFF.

A word on this clone: Other DNA sequences within the sample encode an identical CDR3. This chain links TRBV28 with TRBJ1-5, with no clear D. The CDR3 spans 14 residues. V was cut by 5 bases and J by 2 bases, with 10 bases left in between. Germline lookup yields CDR1 MDHEN and CDR2 SYDVKM. The CDR3: CASSPGGGNQPQHF. The CDR3 nucleotides are TGTGCCAGCAGTCCAGGTGGTGGCAATCAGCCCCAGCATTTT.

V gene TRBV28 combines with J gene TRBJ2-7; TRBD1 aligns across 10 bases. Germline lookup yields CDR1 MDHEN and CDR2 SYDVKM. The CDR3 has 13 amino acids. J was trimmed by 5 bases and V by 5 bases; bases with no gene match: 3. The CDR3 DNA follows: TGTGCCAGCAGTAGGGGGACAGGGGACGAGCAGTACTTC. It encodes CASSRGTGDEQYF.

Only a few counts were recorded for this clone. The V and J genes are TRBV19 and TRBJ1-5; 9 bases fit TRBD1. CDR1 is LNHDA, CDR2 SQIVND, per germline (reference sequence). The CDR3 sequence is 13 residues long. V lost 7 bases and J lost 4; bases outside the gene matches: 2. In nucleotides, the CDR3 is TGTGCCAGTATCGGGACAGGGAATCAGCCCCAGCATTTT. As protein: CASIGTGNQPQHF.

The chain is built from TRBV6-1 and TRBJ1-6; no clear D gene. This CDR3 contains 16 residues. Germline V gene lookup returns CDR1 MNHNS and CDR2 SASEGT. V was clipped by 3 bases and J by 7 bases, with 16 bases between them. The CDR3 here is CASSERAFLTNSPLHF. The CDR3 DNA reads TGTGCCAGCAGTGAGCGGGCCTTCCTAACCAATTCACCCCTCCACTTT.

This clone was counted a single time. The V and J genes are TRBV5-1 and TRBJ2-5; D is uncertain. Germline V lookup: CDR1 SGHRS, CDR2 YFSETQ. Trimming removed 1 base at V and 2 bases at J, with 9 bases between. The CDR3 is 14 amino acids. CDR3 in amino acids: CASSLSGLQETQYF. The CDR3 bases are TGCGCCAGCAGCTTGTCAGGCCTACAAGAGACCCAGTACTTC.

The chain combines TRBV27 with TRBJ2-1, with TRBD2 matching 7 bases. V dropped 2 bases and J dropped 5; count of bases not matched to a gene: 9. CDR1 and CDR2 from the germline V gene are MNHEY and SMNVEV (reference sequence). The CDR3 is 16 amino acids. DNA of the CDR3: TGTGCCAGCAGTTTAAGTATAAGCGGGATTAACAATGAGCAGTTCTTC. Translated: CASSLSISGINNEQFF.

This chain links TRBV5-1 with TRBJ1-4; D might be TRBD1 (5 bases). The CDR3 is 14 amino acids. Trimming stripped 0 bases from V and 6 bases from J, with 9 bases between. CDR1 SGHRS and CDR2 YFSETQ come from the germline V gene. CDR3 nucleotides: TGCGCCAGCAGCTTGGACAGGAGGGATGAAAAACTGTTTTTT. It specifies CASSLDRRDEKLFF.

The V and J genes are TRBV4-3 and TRBJ2-1; tentative D call: TRBD2 (6 bases). In germline, CDR1 is LGHNA, CDR2 YSLEER. The V end was cut by 0 bases, the J end by 3 bases, with 15 bases between. The CDR3 runs 17 residues. The CDR3 DNA follows: TGCGCCAGCAGCCAAGATATTGGGGGGAGTAGCTACAATGAGCAGTTCTTC. As protein: CASSQDIGGSSYNEQFF.

This chain connects TRBV4-2 to TRBJ2-7, with D possibly matching TRBD2 (5 bases). The CDR3 extends over 16 amino acids. Germline values: CDR1 LGHNA, CDR2 YNFKEQ. V lost 0 bases and J lost 6, with 18 bases in between. The CDR3 spells CASSQDLRGSSFEQYF. As DNA, the CDR3 is TGTGCCAGCAGCCAAGATCTACGTGGGAGCAGTTTCGAGCAGTACTTC.

V is TRBV18 and J is TRBJ1-2; D is possibly TRBD1 (6 bases). Trimming stripped 4 bases from V and 3 bases from J, with 18 bases between. In germline, CDR1 is KGHSH, CDR2 LQKENI. This CDR3 region has 16 residues. The CDR3 loop is CASSLRGGEGDYGYTF. DNA of the CDR3: TGTGCCAGCTCACTGCGAGGGGGAGAGGGGGACTATGGCTACACCTTC.

This chain connects TRBV5-1 to TRBJ1-5, with 8 bases lining up with TRBD1. With V trimmed by 4 bases and J by 2 bases, 8 bases remained unmatched. Germline CDR1 and CDR2: SGHRS and YFSETQ. The CDR3 is 16 amino acids. The CDR3 here is CASSPGGGWGNQPQHF. DNA for the CDR3: TGCGCCAGCAGCCCAGGGGGCGGTTGGGGCAATCAGCCCCAGCATTTT.

The CDR3 bases are TGTGCCAGCAGTTTCTTCACAGGGGGCTATGGCTACACCTTC. Translating it yields CASSFFTGGYGYTF. V is TRBV28 and J is TRBJ1-2, with 8 bases matching TRBD1. This CDR3 spans 14 amino acids. V lost 3 bases, J lost 4 bases, and 4 bases stayed unmatched. Germline V gene data show CDR1 as MDHEN and CDR2 as SYDVKM.

V is TRBV7-2 and J is TRBJ2-5; 7 bases map to TRBD1. V trimming: 1 base; J trimming: 4 bases; junction bases outside the gene matches: 3. The CDR3 runs to 14 residues. Germline assignment: CDR1 SGHTA and CDR2 FQGNSA. The CDR3 DNA reads as TGTGCCAGCAGCTTAGGGGCAGGGGGAGAGACCCAGTACTTC. Translated: CASSLGAGGETQYF.

The chain is built from TRBV9 and TRBJ2-1, with D perhaps TRBD2 (5 bases). This CDR3 spans 16 amino acids. Germline V gene sequence: CDR1 SGDLS, CDR2 YYNGEE. Trimming pared 0 bases from V and 9 bases from J, leaving 19 bases between. The DNA of the CDR3 is TGTGCCAGCAGCGTAGGATTGAACCCAGGAGAGGGTGAGCAGTTCTTC. It codes for CASSVGLNPGEGEQFF.

The chain combines TRBV28 with TRBJ2-1, with 8 bases that match TRBD2. Germline loops: CDR1 MDHEN, CDR2 SYDVKM. Trimming at V came to 6 bases and at J to 5 bases, leaving 12 bases not matched to a gene. The CDR3 consists of 16 residues. The CDR3 loop reads CASRPLRGSGNNEQFF. CDR3 DNA sequence: TGTGCCAGCAGACCCTTGAGGGGTAGCGGGAACAATGAGCAGTTCTTC.

The chain links TRBV3-1 (or the pseudogene TRBV3-2) to TRBJ2-7; D is ambiguous. The CDR3 contains 12 residues. CDR1 is LGHDT, CDR2 YNNKEL, per germline (reference sequence). Between the trimmed V and J ends, which lost 4 bases and 7 bases, there was a span of 11 bases. CDR3 in DNA: TGTGCCAGCAGCCCCCTCACGGAGGAGCAGTACTTC. This translates into CASSPLTEEQYF.

V gene TRBV7-6 combines with J gene TRBJ2-3; 13 nucleotides line up with TRBD2. The CDR3 runs 16 residues. Trimming took 5 bases from V and 10 from J; bases not matched to a gene: 12. The germline CDR1 and CDR2 sequences are SGHVS and FNYEAQ. The CDR3, as DNA: TGTGCCAGCAGCCCCGGACTAGCGGGGGCTAGAGGGGCGCAGTATTTT. Translation gives CASSPGLAGARGAQYF.